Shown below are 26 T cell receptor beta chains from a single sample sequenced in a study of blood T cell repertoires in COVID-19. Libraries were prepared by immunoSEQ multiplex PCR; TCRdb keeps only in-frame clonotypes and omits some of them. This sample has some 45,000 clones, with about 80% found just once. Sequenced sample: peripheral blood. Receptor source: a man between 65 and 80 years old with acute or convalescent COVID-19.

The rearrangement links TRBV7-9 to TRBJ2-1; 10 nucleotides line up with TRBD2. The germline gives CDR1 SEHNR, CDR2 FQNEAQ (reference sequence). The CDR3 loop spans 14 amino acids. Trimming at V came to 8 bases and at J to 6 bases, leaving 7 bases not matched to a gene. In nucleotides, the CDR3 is TGTGCCAGCCTCCTAGCGGGGGCACTCAATGAGCAGTTCTTC. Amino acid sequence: CASLLAGALNEQFF.

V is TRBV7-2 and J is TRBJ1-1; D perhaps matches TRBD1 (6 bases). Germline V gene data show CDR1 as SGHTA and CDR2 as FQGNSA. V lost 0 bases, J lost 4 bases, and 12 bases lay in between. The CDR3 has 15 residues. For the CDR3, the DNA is TGTGCCAGCAGCTTAGCCGGGCAGGGGAGCACTGAAGCTTTCTTT. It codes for CASSLAGQGSTEAFF.

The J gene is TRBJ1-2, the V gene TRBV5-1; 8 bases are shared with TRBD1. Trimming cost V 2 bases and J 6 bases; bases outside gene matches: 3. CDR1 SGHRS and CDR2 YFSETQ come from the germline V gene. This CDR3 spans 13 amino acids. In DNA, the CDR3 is TGCGCCAGCAGCTTCTTGACAGGGGATGGCTACACCTTC. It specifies CASSFLTGDGYTF.

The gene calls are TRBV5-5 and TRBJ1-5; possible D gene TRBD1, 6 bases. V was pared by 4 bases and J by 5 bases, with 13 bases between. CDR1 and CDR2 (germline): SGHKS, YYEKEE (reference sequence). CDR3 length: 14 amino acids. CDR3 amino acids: CASSVTGDYQPQHF. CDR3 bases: TGTGCCAGCAGCGTGACAGGTGATTATCAGCCCCAGCATTTT.

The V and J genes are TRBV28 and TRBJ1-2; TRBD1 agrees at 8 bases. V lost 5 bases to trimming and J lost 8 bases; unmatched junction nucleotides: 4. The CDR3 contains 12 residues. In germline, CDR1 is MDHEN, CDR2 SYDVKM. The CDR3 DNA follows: TGTGCCAGCAGTCCGCGGACAGGGGGCTACACCTTC. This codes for CASSPRTGGYTF.

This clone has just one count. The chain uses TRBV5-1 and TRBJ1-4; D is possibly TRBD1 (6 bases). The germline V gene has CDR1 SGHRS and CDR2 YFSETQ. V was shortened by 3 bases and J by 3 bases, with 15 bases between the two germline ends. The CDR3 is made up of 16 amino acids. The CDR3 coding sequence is TGCGCCAGCAGCTCGCGGGCCGGGACACCTAATGAAAAACTGTTTTTT. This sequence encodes CASSSRAGTPNEKLFF. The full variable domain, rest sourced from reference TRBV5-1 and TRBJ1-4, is KAGVTQTPRYLIKTRGQQVTLSCSPISGHRSVSWYQQTPGQGLQFLFEYFSETQRNKGNFPGRFSGRQFSNSRSEMNVSTLELGDSALYLCASSSRAGTPNEKLFFGSGTQLSVL.

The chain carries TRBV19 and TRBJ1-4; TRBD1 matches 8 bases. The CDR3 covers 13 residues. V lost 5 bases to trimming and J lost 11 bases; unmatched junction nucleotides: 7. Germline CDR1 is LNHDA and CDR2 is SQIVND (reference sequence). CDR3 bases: TGTGCCAGTAGTCGCCGGAGACAGGGGAAACTGTTTTTT. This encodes CASSRRRQGKLFF.

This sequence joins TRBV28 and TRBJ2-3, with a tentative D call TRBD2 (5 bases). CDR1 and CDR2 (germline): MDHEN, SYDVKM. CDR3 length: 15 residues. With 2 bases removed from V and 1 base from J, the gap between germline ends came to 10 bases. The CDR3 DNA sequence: TGTGCCAGCAGTTTAAGAGGGTTTGGCACAGATACGCAGTATTTT. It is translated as CASSLRGFGTDTQYF.

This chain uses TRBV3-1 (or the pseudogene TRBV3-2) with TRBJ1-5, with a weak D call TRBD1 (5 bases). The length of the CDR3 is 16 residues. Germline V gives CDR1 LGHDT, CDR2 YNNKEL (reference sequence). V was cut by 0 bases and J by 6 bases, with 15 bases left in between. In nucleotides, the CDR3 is TGTGCCAGCAGCCAAGATTTTACTGCGGGACGTCAGCCCCAGCATTTT. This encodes CASSQDFTAGRQPQHF.

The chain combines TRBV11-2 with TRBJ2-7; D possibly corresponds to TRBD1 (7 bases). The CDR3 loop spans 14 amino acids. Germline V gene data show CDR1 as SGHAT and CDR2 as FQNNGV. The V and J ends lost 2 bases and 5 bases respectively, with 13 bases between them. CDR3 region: CASSLSAGGNEQYF. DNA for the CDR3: TGTGCCAGCAGCTTAAGTGCAGGGGGGAACGAGCAGTACTTC.

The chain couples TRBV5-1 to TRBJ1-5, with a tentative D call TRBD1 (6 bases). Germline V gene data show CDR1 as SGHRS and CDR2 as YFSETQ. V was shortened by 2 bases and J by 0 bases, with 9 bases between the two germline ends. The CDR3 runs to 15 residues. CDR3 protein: CASSLQGYSNQPQHF. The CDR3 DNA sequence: TGCGCCAGCAGCTTACAGGGTTATAGCAATCAGCCCCAGCATTTT.

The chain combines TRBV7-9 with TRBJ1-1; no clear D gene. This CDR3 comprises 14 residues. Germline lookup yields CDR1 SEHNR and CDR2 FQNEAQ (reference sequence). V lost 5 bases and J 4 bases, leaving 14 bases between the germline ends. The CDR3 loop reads CASSLGSYGTEAFF. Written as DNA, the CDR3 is TGTGCCAGCAGCCTAGGGAGCTACGGCACTGAAGCTTTCTTT.

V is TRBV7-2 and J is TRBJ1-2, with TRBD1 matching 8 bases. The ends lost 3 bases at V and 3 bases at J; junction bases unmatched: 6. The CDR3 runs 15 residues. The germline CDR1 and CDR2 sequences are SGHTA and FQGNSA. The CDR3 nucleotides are TGTGCCAGCAGCTTCAAACAGGGGGGGCACTATGGCTACACCTTC. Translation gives CASSFKQGGHYGYTF. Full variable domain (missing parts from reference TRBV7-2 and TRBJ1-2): GAGVSQSPSNKVTEKGKDVELRCDPISGHTALYWYRQSLGQGLEFLIYFQGNSAPDKSGLPSDRFSAERTGGSVSTLTIQRTQQEDSAVYLCASSFKQGGHYGYTFGSGTRLTVV.

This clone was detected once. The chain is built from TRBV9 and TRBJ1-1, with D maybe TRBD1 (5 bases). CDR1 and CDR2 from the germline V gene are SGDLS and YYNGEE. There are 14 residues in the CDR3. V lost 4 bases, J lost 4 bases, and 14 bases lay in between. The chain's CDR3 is CASSPPRRGTEAFF. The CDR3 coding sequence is TGTGCCAGCAGCCCTCCTCGGAGGGGCACTGAAGCTTTCTTT.

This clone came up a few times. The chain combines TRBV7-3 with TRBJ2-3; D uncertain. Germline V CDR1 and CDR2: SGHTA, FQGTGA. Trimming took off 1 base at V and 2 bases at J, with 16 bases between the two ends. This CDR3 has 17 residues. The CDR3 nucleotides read TGTGCCAGCAGCTTAAGTCCGGGTCGTAGTGTCACAGATACGCAGTATTTT. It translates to CASSLSPGRSVTDTQYF.

CDR3: CASSFAGALQETQYF. The DNA of the CDR3 is TGTGCCAGCAGTTTTGCGGGGGCCCTCCAAGAGACCCAGTACTTC. The chain has TRBV27 and TRBJ2-5, with a possible D match to TRBD2 (7 bases). The germline gives CDR1 MNHEY, CDR2 SMNVEV (reference sequence). The CDR3 spans 15 residues. Trimming pared 3 bases from V and 1 base from J, leaving 12 bases between.

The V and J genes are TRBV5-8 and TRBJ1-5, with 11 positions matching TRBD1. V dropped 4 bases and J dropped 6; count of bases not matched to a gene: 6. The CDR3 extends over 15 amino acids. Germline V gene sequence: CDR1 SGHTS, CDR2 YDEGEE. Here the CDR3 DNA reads TGTGCCAGCAGCGAGGGGGACAGGGGGATTCAGCCCCAGCATTTT. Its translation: CASSEGDRGIQPQHF. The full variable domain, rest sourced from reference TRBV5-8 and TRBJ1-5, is EAGVTQSPTHLIKTRGQQATLRCSPISGHTSVYWYQQALGLGLQFLLWYDEGEERNRGNFPPRFSGRQFPNYSSELNVNALELEDSALYLCASSEGDRGIQPQHFGDGTRLSIL.

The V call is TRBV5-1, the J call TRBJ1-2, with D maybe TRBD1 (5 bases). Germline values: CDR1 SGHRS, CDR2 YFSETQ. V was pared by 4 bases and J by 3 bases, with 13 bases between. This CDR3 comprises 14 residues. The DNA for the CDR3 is TGCGCCAGCAGCCCTAGGGGCGCGGACTATGGCTACACCTTC. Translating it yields CASSPRGADYGYTF.

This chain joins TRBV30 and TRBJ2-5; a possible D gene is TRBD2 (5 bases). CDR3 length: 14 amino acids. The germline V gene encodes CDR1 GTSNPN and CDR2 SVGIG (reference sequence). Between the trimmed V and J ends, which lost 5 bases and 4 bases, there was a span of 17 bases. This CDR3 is CAWAFGLGIETQYF. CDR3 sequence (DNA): TGTGCCTGGGCCTTTGGACTGGGGATAGAGACCCAGTACTTC.

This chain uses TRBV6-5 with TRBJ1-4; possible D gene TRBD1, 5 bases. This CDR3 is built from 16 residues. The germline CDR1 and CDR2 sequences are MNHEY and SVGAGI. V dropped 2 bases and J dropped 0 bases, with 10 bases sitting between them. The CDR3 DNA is TGTGCCAGCAGTTACCACGGGGGGGCAACTAATGAAAAACTGTTTTTT. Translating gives CASSYHGGATNEKLFF.

In nucleotides, the CDR3 is TGTGCCAGTAGTATGCGGCGGGGACAGGGCGACTATGGCTACACCTTC. Encoded protein: CASSMRRGQGDYGYTF. This chain uses TRBV19 with TRBJ1-2; TRBD1 matches at 9 bases. Per germline, CDR1 LNHDA and CDR2 SQIVND (reference sequence). Germline trimming cut 3 bases from V and 3 bases from J; bases unmatched to any gene: 8. The length of the CDR3 is 16 residues.

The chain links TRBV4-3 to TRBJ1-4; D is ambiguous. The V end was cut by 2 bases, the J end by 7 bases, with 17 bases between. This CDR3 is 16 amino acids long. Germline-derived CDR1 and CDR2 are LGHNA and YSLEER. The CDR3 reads CASSQFLAGIGEKLFF. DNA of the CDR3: TGCGCCAGCAGCCAATTCCTAGCCGGAATAGGTGAAAAACTGTTTTTT.

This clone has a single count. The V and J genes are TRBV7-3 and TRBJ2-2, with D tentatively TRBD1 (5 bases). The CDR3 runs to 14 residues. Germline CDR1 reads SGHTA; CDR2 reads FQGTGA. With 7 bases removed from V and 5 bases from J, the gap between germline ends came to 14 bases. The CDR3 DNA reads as TGTGCCAGCACCCAGGGCACCGGGACCGGGGAGCTGTTTTTT. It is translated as CASTQGTGTGELFF.

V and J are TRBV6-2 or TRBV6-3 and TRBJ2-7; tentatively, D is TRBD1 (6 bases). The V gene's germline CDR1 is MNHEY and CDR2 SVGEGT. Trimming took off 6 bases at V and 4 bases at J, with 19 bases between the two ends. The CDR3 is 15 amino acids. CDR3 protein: CASSQDRHDRYEQYF. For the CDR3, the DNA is TGTGCCAGCAGCCAGGACCGACATGACAGGTACGAGCAGTACTTC.

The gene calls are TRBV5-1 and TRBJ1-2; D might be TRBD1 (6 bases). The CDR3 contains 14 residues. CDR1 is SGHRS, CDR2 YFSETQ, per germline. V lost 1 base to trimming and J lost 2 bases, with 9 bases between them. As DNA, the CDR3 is TGCGCCAGCAGCTTGAGTACAGGGAACTATGGCTACACCTTC. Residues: CASSLSTGNYGYTF.

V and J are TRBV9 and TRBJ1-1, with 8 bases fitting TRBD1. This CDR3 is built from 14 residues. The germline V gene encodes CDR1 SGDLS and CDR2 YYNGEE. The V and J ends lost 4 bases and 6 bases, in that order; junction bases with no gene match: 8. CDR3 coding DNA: TGTGCCAGCAGCCGAACAGGGGGAAACGCTGAAGCTTTCTTT. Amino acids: CASSRTGGNAEAFF.